This is a list of T cell receptor beta chains from one sample in a study of human T cells and chemical hapten exposure. One entry per CDR3 protein, called by TCRdb with MiXCR from the RACE reads. The sample contains about 340,000 distinct CDR3 sequences, about 7% of which appear only once. The input for sequencing was whole blood, taken in connection with sensitization to the hapten diphenylcyclopropenone (DPC). Receptor source: a young woman with alopecia areata. Some clones in this sample may be carry-over from other donors' samples. CDR3s include the opening cysteine and the closing phenylalanine or tryptophan. D genes are given only for firm matches. The size field is filled for only some rows; it gives once, few, many or a size class.

>-|TRBJ1-5|TRBV20-1|-
TGCAGTGCTAGGGTCGATAGCAATCAGCCCCAGCATTTT
CSARVDSNQPQHF
>few|TRBJ2-3|TRBV5-1|-
TGCGCCAGCAGCTCCGTCATGGATACGCAGTATTTT
CASSSVMDTQYF
>many|TRBJ2-6|TRBV4-3|-
TGCGCCAGCAGCCAAGAATGGCCCCCGATGAGGTCTGGGGCCAACGTCCTGACTTTC
CASSQEWPPMRSGANVLTF
>few|TRBJ2-3|TRBV27|-
TGTGCCAGCAGTTCTCGCCAGGGAGGAGATACGCAGTATTTT
CASSSRQGGDTQYF
>many|TRBJ1-1|TRBV5-4|TRBD1
TGTGCCAGCAGCCCACGGCAGGGGGATACTGAAGCTTTCTTT
CASSPRQGDTEAFF
>few|TRBJ1-5|TRBV27|TRBD1
TGTGCCAGCAGTCCGACGACAGGGCCGAGCAATCAGCCCCAGCATTTT
CASSPTTGPSNQPQHF
>-|TRBJ1-1|TRBV18|-
TGTGCCAGCCTACAGGGACAGAACACTGAAGCTTTCTTT
CASLQGQNTEAFF
>few|TRBJ1-4|TRBV9|TRBD1
TGTGCCAGCAGCCCCCGGGACAGGGGTCGGGACGAAAAACTGTTTTTT
CASSPRDRGRDEKLFF
>many|TRBJ2-5|TRBV6-2/TRBV6-3|TRBD2
TGTGCCAGCAGTCTTCGAAGGACTAGCGGGGAGAGCCAAGAGACCCAGTACTTC
CASSLRRTSGESQETQYF
>few|TRBJ2-3|TRBV6-4|TRBD1
TGTGCCAGCAGTGAAGTGGGACAGGGCACAGATACGCAGTATTTT
CASSEVGQGTDTQYF
>-|TRBJ2-7|TRBV9|TRBD1
TGTGCCAGCAGCCTTGAACAGGGGAGCGAGCAGTACTTC
CASSLEQGSEQYF
>many|TRBJ1-3|TRBV12-3/TRBV12-4|TRBD1
TGTGCCAGCAGAACCATGACATCCGGGACAGAGGGTTTTGGAAACACCATATATTTT
CASRTMTSGTEGFGNTIYF
>-|TRBJ1-6|TRBV4-1|-
TGCGCCAGCAGCCAAGAGCCCTCCTATAATTCACCCCTCCACTTT
CASSQEPSYNSPLHF
>-|TRBJ1-6|TRBV15|-
TGTGCCACCAGCAGAGATCAGAACTGGAATTCACCCCTCCACTTT
CATSRDQNWNSPLHF
>many|TRBJ2-2|TRBV6-1|TRBD2
TGTGCCACCACGCGATTAGGACTAGCGGGGGGGCGGAGCGGGGAGCTGTTTTTT
CATTRLGLAGGRSGELFF
>few|TRBJ2-7|TRBV4-2|TRBD2
TGTGCCAGCAGCCAGCTCTCAGCGGGGGGCCCCTACGAGCAGTACTTC
CASSQLSAGGPYEQYF
>-|TRBJ2-3|TRBV4-3|TRBD2
TGCGCCAGCAGCCAAGATACTAGCGGGGGGGTAGATACGCAGTATTTT
CASSQDTSGGVDTQYF
>-|TRBJ1-2|TRBV20-1|-
TGCAGTGCTCGGACTAACGGCTACACCTTC
CSARTNGYTF
>-|TRBJ1-5|TRBV18|-
TGTGCCAGCTCACCAGATGAAAGTCAGCCCCAGCATTTT
CASSPDESQPQHF
>-|TRBJ1-5|TRBV6-2/TRBV6-3|TRBD1
TGTGCCAGCCGGTGGGCGTCTGACAGGGGGGAGATTAGCAATCAGCCCCAGCATTTT
CASRWASDRGEISNQPQHF
>many|TRBJ2-3|TRBV12-3/TRBV12-4|-
TGTGCCAGCAGTTTATCTCTCACGGGCACAGATACGCAGTATTTT
CASSLSLTGTDTQYF
>few|TRBJ2-5|TRBV21-1|-
TGTGCCAGCAGCAAAAGGGTGTTAGGAGCGGCCCAGTACTTC
CASSKRVLGAAQYF
>-|TRBJ1-1|TRBV12-3/TRBV12-4|-
TGTGCCAGCAGTTTAGACCCTGGGTGGGGCAGGGCAGAGAACACTGAAGCTTTCTTT
CASSLDPGWGRAENTEAFF
>-|TRBJ1-6|TRBV6-6|-
TGTGCCAGCAGTTCCGCTTCCTCCGGGACATTGAGATCACCCCTCCACTTT
CASSSASSGTLRSPLHF
>few|TRBJ2-3|TRBV6-2/TRBV6-3|-
TGTGCCAGCAGTTACATCTCGTACACAGATACGCAGTATTTT
CASSYISYTDTQYF
>-|TRBJ2-4|TRBV4-1|TRBD2
TGCGCCAGCAGCCCGGGACTAGCGGGGGACTCTCGGGCCAAAAACATTCAGTACTTC
CASSPGLAGDSRAKNIQYF
>few|TRBJ2-3|TRBV6-6|-
TGTGCCAGCAGTTACGTCACTTGGAAGGATACGCAGTATTTT
CASSYVTWKDTQYF
>-|TRBJ1-2|TRBV18|-
TGTGCCAGCTCGGTGGGCAGCCAGAACTATGGCTACACCTTC
CASSVGSQNYGYTF
>many|TRBJ2-7|TRBV20-1|TRBD1
TGCAGTGCTAGGAAACAGGGGGCAAGTTACGAGCAGTACTTC
CSARKQGASYEQYF
>many|TRBJ2-3|TRBV28|TRBD2
TGTGCCAGCAGTGCTCTAGCGGGGCGAAGCACAGATACGCAGTATTTT
CASSALAGRSTDTQYF
>few|TRBJ2-1|TRBV9|TRBD2
TGTGCCAGCAGCGTACTAGCGGAGAGCTCCTACAATGAGCAGTTCTTC
CASSVLAESSYNEQFF
>many|TRBJ2-1|TRBV19|-
TGTGCCAGTAGTATAGGAGTAAATGAGCAGTTCTTC
CASSIGVNEQFF
>few|TRBJ1-1|TRBV24-1|-
TGTGCCACCGAAGGTAAGGGGACGAACACTGAAGCTTTCTTT
CATEGKGTNTEAFF
>-|TRBJ2-2|TRBV12-5|-
TGTGCTAGTGGGACCCCCTCCGAGGGTACCGGGGAGCTGTTTTTT
CASGTPSEGTGELFF
>many|TRBJ2-1|TRBV6-2/TRBV6-3|TRBD2
TGTGCCAGCAGCCTCGGACTAGCGGGGTCCTACAATGAGCAGTTCTTC
CASSLGLAGSYNEQFF
>-|TRBJ2-3|TRBV3-1|-
TGTGCCAGCAGCCAAGTGTTGGTAGAAACGCAGTATTTT
CASSQVLVETQYF
>many|TRBJ2-4|TRBV7-2|-
TGTGCCAGCACCGCCGACTTTGGCAAAAACATTCAGTACTTC
CASTADFGKNIQYF
>many|TRBJ2-7|TRBV7-9|TRBD2
TGTGCCAGCAGCTCTCGACGGACTAGCGGGGGGTACGAGCAGTACTTC
CASSSRRTSGGYEQYF
>few|TRBJ1-5|TRBV27|-
TGTGCCAGCAGTTGGACTAAGAGTCAGCCCCAGCATTTT
CASSWTKSQPQHF
>few|TRBJ2-1|TRBV6-2/TRBV6-3|TRBD2
TGTGCCAGCAGTTACTCCAAGCGGGGGGGCTACAATGAGCAGTTCTTC
CASSYSKRGGYNEQFF
>-|TRBJ1-1|TRBV10-2|-
TGCGCCAGCAGTGATGCAAGGGGCACTGAAGCTTTCTTT
CASSDARGTEAFF
>-|TRBJ2-2|TRBV2|TRBD2
TGTGCCAGCAGTAGCCAGACTAGCGGGGGGGACACCGGGGAGCTGTTTTTT
CASSSQTSGGDTGELFF
>many|TRBJ2-5|TRBV6-5|-
TGTGCCAGCAGTTTTCAGGTTCAAGAGACCCAGTACTTC
CASSFQVQETQYF
>few|TRBJ1-2|TRBV5-1|-
TGCGCCAGCAGCTCAGAGGGGTATGGCTACACCTTC
CASSSEGYGYTF
>-|TRBJ2-7|TRBV6-5|TRBD1
TGTGCCAGCAGGTCCGGGACAGACTACGAGCAGTACTTC
CASRSGTDYEQYF
>many|TRBJ2-7|TRBV18|-
TGTGCCAGCTCACCGAGTTACAGGGTCGGCGAGCAGTACTTC
CASSPSYRVGEQYF
>few|TRBJ1-1|TRBV6-6|-
TGTGCCAGCAGACCACCAGGGGTTACTGAAGCTTTCTTT
CASRPPGVTEAFF
>-|TRBJ2-3|TRBV7-2|TRBD2
TGTGCCAGCAGCTTAGACGGGACTAGCGGCAGCACAGATACGCAGTATTTT
CASSLDGTSGSTDTQYF